This paragraph reports one T cell receptor beta chain. The CDR3 consists of 15 residues. Germline CDR1 and CDR2: MNHEY and SVGAGI. V was trimmed by 0 bases and J by 4 bases, leaving 12 bases between them. Each CDR3 protein gets one entry after TCRdb re-called the 5' RACE reads with MiXCR. Seen here are several thousand distinct CDR3 sequences, roughly 60% observed once, and the top ten hold 6.2%. Material: tumor-infiltrating memory CD4+ T cells sorted from the breast tumor. Subset defined: memory CD4+ T cells, CD4+CD45RO+CD25-. This sequence joins TRBV6-5 and TRBJ1-2; maybe TRBD1 (6 bases). The TCR originated in a female donor with breast cancer. The DNA for the CDR3 is TGTGCCAGCAGTTACTCGGGGGGCGGAACCTATGGCTACACCTTC. Translated, it gives CASSYSGGGTYGYTF.